These 9 T cell receptor beta chains share one sample of origin, sequenced in a study of human T cells and chemical hapten exposure (dated by TCRdb to the early 2020s). According to the study, the label for this sample's time point signals: pre-sensitization, week 0. Read against the paper, the sample's treatment or condition label means: therapeutic diphenylcyclopropenone sensitization with weekly scalp DPC. Receptor amplification or capture employed RACE. Sequencing took place on a NextSeq 500. In TCRdb, the public reads were trimmed at Q25 with fastp and aligned with MiXCR, with productive beta chains retained. Each record represents a unique CDR3 protein, reported with the most common genes and DNA among its rows. Here the sample has about 74,000 distinct CDR3 sequences; about 14% occur a single time. Over 3.5% of the sample belongs to the ten largest clones. The sample here was whole blood, taken in connection with sensitization to the hapten diphenylcyclopropenone (DPC). The receptors stem from a woman between 50 and 59 years old with alopecia areata. Some clones in this sample may be carry-over from other donors' samples.

The chain joins TRBV27 to TRBJ2-3; 9 nucleotides align to TRBD1. With V trimmed by 1 base and J by 4 bases, 6 bases remained unmatched. The CDR3 runs to 16 residues. The V gene's germline CDR1 is MNHEY and CDR2 SMNVEV (reference sequence). The CDR3 is CASSLWWTGEADTQYF. Here the CDR3 DNA reads TGTGCCAGCAGTTTATGGTGGACAGGGGAGGCAGATACGCAGTATTTT.

This clonotype was seen more than once but under ten times. The rearrangement links TRBV9 to TRBJ1-5; maybe TRBD1 (6 bases). The CDR3 length is 12 residues. V was trimmed by 7 bases and J by 5 bases, leaving 10 bases between them. In germline, CDR1 is SGDLS, CDR2 YYNGEE. CDR3 loop: CASGGGYQPQHF. In DNA form, the CDR3 reads TGTGCCAGCGGAGGGGGTTATCAGCCCCAGCATTTT.

V usage is TRBV19 and J usage is TRBJ2-4; no definite D call. V was pared by 9 bases and J by 0 bases, with 18 bases between. The CDR3 loop spans 16 amino acids. Germline V gene data show CDR1 as LNHDA and CDR2 as SQIVND (reference sequence). This CDR3 reads CASAHEARLAKNIQYF. The CDR3, as DNA: TGTGCCAGCGCCCACGAGGCCAGGCTAGCCAAAAACATTCAGTACTTC.

The CDR3 here is CASKRTGAVGDTQYF. The DNA of the CDR3 is TGTGCCAGCAAAAGGACAGGGGCGGTGGGAGATACGCAGTATTTT. The V call is TRBV6-1, the J call TRBJ2-3, with TRBD1 matching over 9 bases. The J segment lost 5 bases and the V segment lost 7 bases, leaving 10 bases of the junction unmatched. The germline CDR1 and CDR2 sequences are MNHNS and SASEGT. CDR3 length: 15 residues.

Only a few counts were recorded for this clonotype. The V call is TRBV20-1, the J call TRBJ1-2; no clear D. Between the trimmed V and J ends, which lost 3 bases and 9 bases, there was a span of 2 bases. The CDR3 covers 8 residues. From germline, CDR1 is DFQATT and CDR2 SNEGSKA (reference sequence). The CDR3 sequence: CSASSYTF. The CDR3 DNA follows: TGCAGTGCTAGTAGCTACACCTTC.

This sequence joins TRBV28 and TRBJ2-7, with D possibly being TRBD2 (6 bases). The CDR3 has 15 amino acids. V dropped 3 bases and J dropped 2 bases, with 14 bases sitting between them. Germline-derived CDR1 and CDR2 are MDHEN and SYDVKM. CDR3 residues: CASSLEGSGAYEQYF. CDR3 nucleotide sequence: TGTGCCAGCAGTTTGGAGGGCAGTGGGGCCTACGAGCAGTACTTC.

This clonotype was detected many times. This chain joins TRBV7-6 and TRBJ2-4; D remains unclear. The germline V gene encodes CDR1 SGHVS and CDR2 FNYEAQ. This CDR3 comprises 11 residues. V lost 5 bases to trimming and J lost 8 bases, with 7 bases between them. CDR3 amino acids: CASSDRHIQYF. CDR3 sequence (DNA): TGTGCCAGCAGCGACCGCCACATTCAGTACTTC.

This chain connects TRBV11-2 to TRBJ2-2, with D perhaps TRBD1 (5 bases). The V end was cut by 0 bases, the J end by 4 bases, with 9 bases between. This CDR3 region has 15 residues. The germline CDR1 and CDR2 sequences are SGHAT and FQNNGV. Written as DNA, the CDR3 is TGTGCCAGCAGCTTAGACAGGGCGAGCACCGGGGAGCTGTTTTTT. Its translation: CASSLDRASTGELFF.

The rearrangement links TRBV7-2 to TRBJ2-5, with D possibly matching TRBD2 (7 bases). Germline-derived CDR1 and CDR2 are SGHTA and FQGNSA. Trimming cost V 5 bases and J 2 bases, with 18 bases left between them. The CDR3 length is 16 residues. CDR3 loop: CASSRQGGGLQETQYF. CDR3 coding DNA: TGTGCCAGCAGCCGACAAGGCGGGGGCTTACAAGAGACCCAGTACTTC.